This is a list of T cell receptor beta chains from one sample in a study of blood T cell repertoires in COVID-19. Measured with immunoSEQ multiplex PCR; TCRdb has only the in-frame clones, and not every one. The repertoire holds tens of thousands of clones, with 76% as singletons. Sample: peripheral blood. The source is a man aged 55 to 70 with COVID-19, enrolled during active disease. CDR3s include the opening cysteine and the closing phenylalanine or tryptophan. D genes are given only for firm matches. Expanded clones are given a class, and other clones once, few, many or no size at all.

V gene	clone size	J gene	D gene	CDR3 protein	CDR3 DNA
TRBV5-4	-	TRBJ1-1	-	CASSLGAGGRHTEAFF	TGTGCCAGCAGCTTGGGGGCGGGTGGGAGGCACACTGAAGCTTTCTTT
TRBV7-3	medium-sized	TRBJ1-2	-	CASSSPGRGYTF	TGTGCCAGCAGCTCCCCCGGGAGGGGCTACACCTTC
TRBV12-5	-	TRBJ2-2	-	CASGQLTDTGELFF	TGTGCTAGTGGCCAGCTAACAGACACCGGGGAGCTGTTTTTT
TRBV7-9	-	TRBJ2-5	TRBD1	CASSPSRDRAHQETQYF	TGTGCCAGCAGCCCGTCCCGGGACAGGGCGCACCAAGAGACCCAGTACTTC
TRBV19	-	TRBJ1-6	TRBD1	CASRDRGLYSPLHF	TGTGCCAGTAGAGACAGGGGGCTATATTCACCCCTCCACTTT
TRBV6-5	-	TRBJ2-7	TRBD1	CASGPRDSYYEQYF	TGTGCCAGCGGACCCCGGGACAGCTACTACGAGCAGTACTTC
TRBV24-1	-	TRBJ2-2	TRBD2	CATSEVTSGWTTGELFF	TGTGCCACCAGTGAAGTAACTAGCGGGTGGACCACCGGGGAGCTGTTTTTT
TRBV28	-	TRBJ1-2	TRBD1	CASSLAGGNGYTF	TGTGCCAGCAGTTTAGCAGGGGGCAATGGCTACACCTTC
TRBV11-2	-	TRBJ1-2	-	CASSSLRRSSYGYTF	TGTGCCAGCAGCTCCCTCCGGAGGTCGTCGTATGGCTACACCTTC
TRBV2	many	TRBJ1-5	TRBD1	CASSTGGSIQPQHF	TGTGCCAGCTCTACAGGGGGCTCTATTCAGCCCCAGCATTTT
TRBV6-5	few	TRBJ2-3	-	CASSYTAMNTQYF	TGTGCCAGCAGTTATACAGCCATGAATACGCAGTATTTT
TRBV19	-	TRBJ2-2	TRBD1	CASSLRQGPLNTGELFF	TGTGCCAGTAGTCTCCGACAGGGCCCTCTGAACACCGGGGAGCTGTTTTTT
TRBV3-1/TRBV3-2	-	TRBJ1-2	-	CASSRAFSANYGYTF	TGTGCCAGCAGCCGAGCTTTTTCCGCTAACTATGGCTACACCTTC
TRBV3-1/TRBV3-2	few	TRBJ1-2	-	CASSPRGALYGYTF	TGTGCCAGCAGCCCGCGGGGGGCTTTATATGGCTACACCTTC
TRBV11-2	few	TRBJ2-7	-	CASSLALYEQYF	TGTGCCAGCAGCCTGGCATTATACGAGCAGTACTTC
TRBV2	-	TRBJ2-5	TRBD2	CASSENSSGQETQYF	TGTGCCAGCAGTGAAAACTCTAGCGGACAAGAGACCCAGTACTTC
TRBV6-6	few	TRBJ1-2	TRBD1	CASSFDRDRAYTF	TGTGCCAGCAGTTTTGACCGGGACAGGGCCTACACCTTC
TRBV5-1	-	TRBJ2-2	TRBD1	CASSLGQGATGELFF	TGCGCCAGCAGCTTGGGACAGGGGGCGACCGGGGAGCTGTTTTTT
TRBV3-1/TRBV3-2	-	TRBJ2-1	-	CASSLDSGSYNEQFF	TGTGCCAGCAGCCTGGACTCAGGCTCCTACAATGAGCAGTTCTTC
TRBV25-1	few	TRBJ2-5	TRBD1	CASSGTTGGAETQYF	TGTGCCAGCAGTGGGACAACAGGGGGCGCGGAGACCCAGTACTTC
TRBV5-4	-	TRBJ1-1	-	CASSLEGRNTEAFF	TGTGCCAGCAGCTTGGAGGGGCGGAACACTGAAGCTTTCTTT
TRBV6-6	-	TRBJ2-7	-	CASRRGIPSYEQYF	TGTGCCAGCCGACGCGGGATTCCATCCTACGAGCAGTACTTC
TRBV5-1	-	TRBJ2-2	-	CASSIQGEGGELFF	TGCGCCAGCAGCATACAGGGAGAAGGCGGGGAGCTGTTTTTT
TRBV27	-	TRBJ1-5	TRBD1	CASSFDRGSQPQHF	TGTGCCAGCAGTTTCGACAGGGGAAGTCAGCCCCAGCATTTT
TRBV7-2	once	TRBJ2-2	-	CASTPQVDTLRTGELFF	TGTGCCAGCACCCCTCAGGTGGATACTCTCAGGACCGGGGAGCTGTTTTTT
TRBV27	-	TRBJ1-2	TRBD1	CASSAQGNYGYTF	TGTGCCAGCAGTGCACAGGGGAACTATGGCTACACCTTC
TRBV7-3	-	TRBJ1-1	-	CASSPTANTEAFF	TGTGCCAGCAGCCCCACAGCGAACACTGAAGCTTTCTTT
TRBV2	-	TRBJ2-3	TRBD1	CASRDREVTDTQYF	TGTGCCAGCAGGGACAGGGAGGTCACAGATACGCAGTATTTT
TRBV3-1/TRBV3-2	-	TRBJ1-5	TRBD1	CASSGIVGDRHF	TGTGCCAGCAGCGGTATAGTAGGGGACAGGCATTTT
TRBV11-2	few	TRBJ2-7	-	CASSLGRSYEQYF	TGTGCCAGCAGCTTAGGGCGGTCCTACGAGCAGTACTTC
TRBV20-1	-	TRBJ2-1	-	CSASPSANEQFF	TGCAGTGCTAGTCCCAGTGCCAATGAGCAGTTCTTC
TRBV10-2	-	TRBJ2-4	-	CASSRLVRQYF	TGCGCCAGCAGCCGACTAGTCCGACAGTACTTC
TRBV25-1	few	TRBJ2-5	-	CASSEVGQRETQYF	TGTGCCAGCAGTGAAGTTGGACAAAGGGAGACCCAGTACTTC
TRBV5-4	-	TRBJ2-3	TRBD2	CASSLGLALSTDTQYF	TGTGCCAGCAGCTTGGGACTAGCTCTTAGCACAGATACGCAGTATTTT
TRBV4-1	-	TRBJ2-3	-	CASSQAGSDTQYF	TGCGCCAGCAGCCAAGCCGGGTCCGATACGCAGTATTTT
TRBV11-3	-	TRBJ2-7	TRBD2	CASSTRDYTYEQYF	TGTGCCAGCAGCACTCGGGACTACACCTACGAGCAGTACTTC
TRBV9	once	TRBJ2-3	TRBD2	CASSLGTSGRTDTQYF	TGTGCCAGCAGCCTTGGGACTAGCGGGAGGACAGATACGCAGTATTTT
TRBV5-6	-	TRBJ1-1	-	CASSLQGGNAEAFF	TGTGCCAGCAGTCTACAGGGTGGAAACGCTGAAGCTTTCTTT
TRBV5-1	-	TRBJ2-1	-	CASSSPGIDEQFF	TGCGCCAGCAGTTCCCCAGGTATCGATGAGCAGTTCTTC
TRBV29-1	-	TRBJ2-7	-	CSVGVGGEQYF	TGCAGCGTTGGGGTGGGCGGGGAGCAGTACTTC
TRBV19	-	TRBJ2-1	-	CASSILLYSEQFF	TGTGCCAGTAGTATTCTCTTATATAGCGAGCAGTTCTTC
TRBV21-1	-	TRBJ2-5	-	CASSKGTPCGETQYF	TGTGCCAGCAGCAAAGGGACACCCTGCGGAGAGACCCAGTACTTC
TRBV19	-	TRBJ2-3	TRBD2	CASRRLAGNQDTQYF	TGTGCCAGTAGAAGACTAGCGGGAAATCAAGATACGCAGTATTTT
TRBV10-3	-	TRBJ2-2	-	CAISDERWTGELFF	TGTGCCATCAGTGACGAGCGATGGACCGGGGAGCTGTTTTTT
TRBV6-5	-	TRBJ2-2	TRBD1	CASSRGQGAAGELFF	TGTGCCAGCAGCAGGGGGCAGGGTGCCGCCGGGGAGCTGTTTTTT
TRBV12-3/TRBV12-4	-	TRBJ2-7	-	CASSFERYEQYF	TGTGCCAGCAGTTTCGAGCGGTACGAGCAGTACTTC
TRBV2	-	TRBJ2-7	TRBD2	CASSRTSSTYEQYF	TGTGCCAGCAGTAGGACTAGCTCTACCTACGAGCAGTACTTC
TRBV12-3/TRBV12-4	-	TRBJ1-2	-	CASSPPDYGYTF	TGTGCCAGCAGTCCTCCGGACTATGGCTACACCTTC
TRBV9	-	TRBJ2-3	-	CASSLSDTQYF	TGTGCCAGCAGTCTCAGTGATACGCAGTATTTT
TRBV10-2	once	TRBJ1-3	-	CASIAGDHSGNTIYF	TGCGCCAGCATCGCGGGGGATCACTCTGGAAACACCATATATTTT
TRBV9	-	TRBJ2-3	TRBD2	CASSVAGGGTDTQYF	TGTGCCAGCAGCGTAGCGGGGGGGGGCACAGATACGCAGTATTTT
TRBV30	-	TRBJ2-3	-	CAWSVGGTDTQYF	TGTGCCTGGAGTGTAGGAGGCACAGATACGCAGTATTTT
TRBV9	once	TRBJ2-4	-	CASSPGLTKNIQYF	TGTGCCAGCAGCCCGGGACTGACCAAAAACATTCAGTACTTC
TRBV9	-	TRBJ1-2	-	CASSGGTGYGYTF	TGTGCCAGCAGCGGGGGTACAGGGTATGGCTACACCTTC
TRBV7-3	-	TRBJ2-5	TRBD2	CASSLTGGEETQYF	TGTGCCAGCAGCTTAACGGGAGGGGAAGAGACCCAGTACTTC
TRBV28	few	TRBJ1-1	-	CASIPGGRNTEAFF	TGTGCCAGCATTCCGGGGGGCAGGAACACTGAAGCTTTCTTT
TRBV5-4	few	TRBJ1-2	-	CASSRTFGGSNYGYTF	TGTGCCAGCAGCCGGACGTTTGGGGGCTCTAACTATGGCTACACCTTC
TRBV5-1	-	TRBJ1-3	TRBD1	CASSFGQGTGNTIYF	TGCGCCAGCAGTTTCGGACAGGGAACTGGAAACACCATATATTTT